The clone carrying this T cell receptor beta chain turned up a few times. Its cognate antigen is unknown. TCRdb reprocessed the RT-PCR reads with MiXCR, giving one entry per CDR3 protein. Of fewer than 700,000 distinct CDR3 sequences in the sample, over 10% are singletons; the top ten hold less than 15%. This CDR3 region has 14 residues. Trimming took off 2 bases at V and 10 bases at J, with 17 bases between the two ends. This sample is part of a study of response to subunit inactivated influenza vaccine. Study observations and caveats: Each seasonal influenza vaccination, the authors suggested, recruits few new T cells.

The material sequenced was PBMCs from blood, taken 45 days after vaccination. The sequence was collected from a man between 50 and 59 years old who received an inactivated influenza vaccine. V gene TRBV12-3 or TRBV12-4 combines with J gene TRBJ1-2; a possible D gene is TRBD1 (5 bases). The CDR3 is CASSLSWRDAHYTF. The CDR3 DNA follows: TGTGCCAGCAGTTTAAGTTGGAGGGACGCACACTACACCTTC.